Listed here is a single TCR beta chain. V lost 7 bases to trimming and J lost 7 bases, with 19 bases between them. The CDR3 has 14 residues. CDR1 and CDR2 (germline): MDHEN, SYDVKM. The PCR contained 60 Vbeta and 13 Jbeta primers. Sequenced by immunoSEQ multiplex PCR; TCRdb stores in-frame clones only, minus some. This sample carries roughly 200,000 clones, around 64% of them seen once, and the ten largest clones take about 3%. This specimen belongs to a study of cytomegalovirus exposure and HLA in healthy donors. This rearrangement joins TRBV28 to TRBJ1-2, with D tentatively TRBD1 (5 bases). This clonotype was obtained from a man aged 40-49 years in good health and CMV-seropositive. The sequenced sample consisted of PBMCs. The CDR3 region has the DNA TGTGCCAGCACCTTGGAAGGGGCGTTGAGTGGCTACACCTTC. Its protein is CASTLEGALSGYTF.